This T cell receptor (beta chain) stems from a study of cytomegalovirus exposure and HLA in healthy donors. Study-level findings and limits: Confirmation was obtained in vitro that a few CMV-associated chains are specific for CMV antigens. Altogether, some 160 TCR beta chains were recorded as cytomegalovirus-associated.

PCR amplification relied on 60 Vbeta primers (plus 13 Jbeta primers). Using immunoSEQ multiplex PCR, the repertoire was profiled, and TCRdb retains in-frame clones only, with some absent. The sample lists 54,000 or so clones, roughly three fifths occurring once. The germline gives CDR1 SGHTA, CDR2 FQGNSA. The CDR3 is made up of 15 amino acids. The trim removed 5 bases at V and 5 bases at J, leaving 9 bases unmatched. A remark on this clone: Its antigen is undetermined.

The receptor was derived from a human donor in good health. J is TRBJ2-3 and V is TRBV7-2, with TRBD2 identical over 8 bases. Sequencing input: PBMCs. The DNA of the CDR3 is TGTGCCAGCAGCCCCCAGGGGACTAGTCAAGATACGCAGTATTTT. It is translated as CASSPQGTSQDTQYF.